This T cell receptor beta chain was captured by sequencing in a study of beta chain features in type 1 diabetes. The study's findings and limits: It was not settled here whether HLA type affects TCRB rearrangement. PCR could preferentially amplify shorter templates, alike in patients and controls.

This clone has a handful of counts. The target antigen is unknown. The CDR3 is made up of 12 amino acids. Germline assignment: CDR1 MDHEN and CDR2 SYDVKM. Trimming took off 6 bases at V and 8 bases at J, with 11 bases between the two ends. cDNA synthesis used the whole RNA isolate, giving expressed TCRB sequences. The repertoire was sequenced with immunoSEQ multiplex PCR; TCRdb's copy has only in-frame clones and lacks some. The sample includes 900,000 or so clones, about a sixth of them seen just once. Sequenced material: naive CD4+ T cells from blood. The receptor comes from a woman between 18 and 29 years old in good health. This chain connects TRBV28 to TRBJ1-5; no reliable D call. CDR3 coding DNA: TGTGCCAGCAGGCCCTCCCTTGAGCCCCAGCATTTT. Translating gives CASRPSLEPQHF. The full variable domain, its missing parts supplied by reference TRBV28 and TRBJ1-5, is DVKVTQSSRYLVKRTGEKVFLECVQDMDHENMFWYRQDPGLGLRLIYFSYDVKMKEKGDIPEGYSVSREKKERFSLILESASTNQTSMYLCASRPSLEPQHFGDGTRLSIL.